The rows below give T cell receptor beta chains drawn from one sample of a study of blood T cell repertoires in COVID-19. TCRdb's copy holds only in-frame clones and misses some; the assay was immunoSEQ multiplex PCR. The table lists 200,000 to 250,000 clones, approximately 84% of them singletons, with 0.85% to 1% in the top ten. Sample: peripheral blood. These receptors all come from a middle-aged man with acute or convalescent COVID-19. The CDR3 runs from the conserved cysteine through the conserved F or W. Fields, in order: J gene, clone size, V gene, CDR3 length, D gene, CDR3 DNA, CDR3 protein. The D gene is left open where the match is weak. Size is omitted from some rows. Given values are once, few, many or a class for expanded clones.

>TRBJ1-5|.|TRBV9|15|TRBD1
TGTGCCAGCAGCCGGACAGGGGATCCGATCGAGCCCCAGCATTTT
CASSRTGDPIEPQHF
>TRBJ1-3|.|TRBV3-1/TRBV3-2|13|.
TGTGCCAGCGCCTATGAACCAGGGTACACCATATATTTT
CASAYEPGYTIYF
>TRBJ1-2|.|TRBV3-1/TRBV3-2|11|.
TGTGCCAGCAGCCGAGACTATGGCTACACCTTC
CASSRDYGYTF
>TRBJ1-3|once|TRBV6-1|18|.
TGTGCCAGCAGTGAAAGCTTAGACCCCCGAGGGCGAGGAAACACCATATATTTT
CASSESLDPRGRGNTIYF
>TRBJ2-7|once|TRBV19|14|.
TGTGCCAGTAGTATACGAGGGGGAAACTACGAGCAGTACTTC
CASSIRGGNYEQYF
>TRBJ2-1|.|TRBV19|15|.
TGTGCCAGTAGTATTTCCGCGACTAGGCACAATGAGCAGTTCTTC
CASSISATRHNEQFF
>TRBJ1-5|.|TRBV5-6|15|TRBD1
TGTGCCAGCAACTTCCAGGGGGCGCGCAATCAGCCCCAGCATTTT
CASNFQGARNQPQHF
>TRBJ1-3|.|TRBV5-4|15|.
TGTGCCAGCAGCTTTAGTGAGGGTTCTGGAAACACCATATATTTT
CASSFSEGSGNTIYF
>TRBJ2-5|.|TRBV6-5|14|TRBD1
TGTGCCAGCAGCCTCATGACAGGGACAGAGACCCAGTACTTC
CASSLMTGTETQYF
>TRBJ2-4|.|TRBV5-8|14|TRBD2
TGTGCCAGCCTAGTGGCGGGGGGCAAAAACATTCAGTACTTC
CASLVAGGKNIQYF
>TRBJ2-7|.|TRBV5-1|14|TRBD2
TGCGCCAGCAGCTTCTGGGAGGGGCGGAGCGAGCAGTACTTC
CASSFWEGRSEQYF
>TRBJ2-1|.|TRBV14|14|.
TGTGCCAGCAGCCAAGTTTGGCGGGACGATGAGCAGTTCTTC
CASSQVWRDDEQFF
>TRBJ2-7|.|TRBV28|13|TRBD1
TGTGCCAGCAGTTCCCTAGGGGGCAACGAGCAGTACTTC
CASSSLGGNEQYF
>TRBJ1-1|.|TRBV5-1|15|TRBD1
TGCGCCAGCAGCTCGACAGGGGGGCGTAACACTGAAGCTTTCTTT
CASSSTGGRNTEAFF
>TRBJ1-1|.|TRBV9|15|TRBD1
TGTGCCAGCAGCAGAGGGGAAACAGGGGGAACTGAAGCTTTCTTT
CASSRGETGGTEAFF
>TRBJ1-3|.|TRBV18|15|.
TGTGCCAGCTCACCTTTAGGACAGTCTGGAAACACCATATATTTT
CASSPLGQSGNTIYF
>TRBJ2-1|.|TRBV11-2|19|TRBD2
TGTGCCAGCAGCTTAGGGTCTAGCGGGGTTTTTAGCTCCTACAATGAGCAGTTCTTC
CASSLGSSGVFSSYNEQFF